This T cell receptor (beta chain) was recorded in a study of Ad26.COV2.S vaccination and SARS-CoV-2 variants. As for the study in general: Each vaccinee took Ad26.COV2.S intramuscularly, once or twice 56 days apart.

Described treatment: around 19 received Ad26.COV2.S at low or high dose, single or two shots; roughly five received placebo; per-sample allocation not given. Repertoires come from day 63 after the first vaccine or placebo injection. It was Wuhan-strain SARS-CoV-2 spike that the Ad26 vaccine vector expressed. General study results and limits: Participants in the vaccine arm had higher spike-specific TCR breadth; placebo recipients had lower. Total T cell responses were possibly underestimated by TCR breadth and depth analyses.

The V gene lost 3 bases and the J gene lost 2 bases, with 11 bases spanning the gap. The CDR3 contains 14 residues. Germline V gives CDR1 LGHDT, CDR2 YNNKEL (reference sequence). As to this clone: No antigen is known for it.

TCRdb's copy holds only in-frame clones and misses some; the assay was immunoSEQ multiplex PCR. The top ten hold around 10% of the sample, which has about 350,000 clones, 70% to 90% seen once. The sequence came from a person aged 18-65 years who received the Ad26.COV2.S COVID-19 vaccine or a placebo. This material consisted of peripheral blood, taken in a trial of Ad26.COV2.S vaccine versus placebo. The gene calls are TRBV3-1 (or the pseudogene TRBV3-2) and TRBJ2-7; TRBD1 might be the D (6 bases). DNA for the CDR3: TGTGCCAGCAGCCATTGGACAGACACCTACGAGCAGTACTTC. This encodes CASSHWTDTYEQYF.